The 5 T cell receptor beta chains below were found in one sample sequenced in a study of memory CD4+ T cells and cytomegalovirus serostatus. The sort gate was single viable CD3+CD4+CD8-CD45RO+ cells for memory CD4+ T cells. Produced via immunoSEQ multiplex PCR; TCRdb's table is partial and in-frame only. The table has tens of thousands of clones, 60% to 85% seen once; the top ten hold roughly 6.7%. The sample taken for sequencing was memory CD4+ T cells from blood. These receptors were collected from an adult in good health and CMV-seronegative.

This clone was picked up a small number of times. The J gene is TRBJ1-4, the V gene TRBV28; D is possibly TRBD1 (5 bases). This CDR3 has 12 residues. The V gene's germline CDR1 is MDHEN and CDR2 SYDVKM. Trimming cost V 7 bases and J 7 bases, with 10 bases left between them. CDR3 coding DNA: TGTGCCAGCAACGGGGGTAGTGAAAAACTGTTTTTT. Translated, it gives CASNGGSEKLFF.

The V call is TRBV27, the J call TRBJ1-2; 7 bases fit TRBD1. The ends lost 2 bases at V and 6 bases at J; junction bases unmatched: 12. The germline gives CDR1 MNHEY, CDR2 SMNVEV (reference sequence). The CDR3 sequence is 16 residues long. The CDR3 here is CASSLVPGQSLDGYTF. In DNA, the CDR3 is TGTGCCAGCAGTTTAGTTCCGGGACAGTCGCTTGATGGCTACACCTTC.

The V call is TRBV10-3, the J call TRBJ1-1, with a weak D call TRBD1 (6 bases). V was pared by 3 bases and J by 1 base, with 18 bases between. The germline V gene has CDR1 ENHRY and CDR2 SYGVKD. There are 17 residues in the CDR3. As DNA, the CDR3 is TGTGCCATCAGTGATAAGGGGGTCCTTAACAAGAACACTGAAGCTTTCTTT. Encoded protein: CAISDKGVLNKNTEAFF.

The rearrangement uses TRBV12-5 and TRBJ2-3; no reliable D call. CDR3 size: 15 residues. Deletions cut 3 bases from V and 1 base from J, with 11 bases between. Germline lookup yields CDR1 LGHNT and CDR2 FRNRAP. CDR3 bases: TGTGCTAGTGGTTTTAGGGAAGGCGGCACAGATACGCAGTATTTT. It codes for CASGFREGGTDTQYF.

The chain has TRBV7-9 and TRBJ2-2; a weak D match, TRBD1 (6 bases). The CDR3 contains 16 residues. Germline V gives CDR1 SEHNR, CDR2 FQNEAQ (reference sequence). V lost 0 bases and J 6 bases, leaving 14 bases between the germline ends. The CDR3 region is CASSLAQAGVPGELFF. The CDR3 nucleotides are TGTGCCAGCAGCTTAGCGCAGGCAGGGGTACCCGGGGAGCTGTTTTTT.